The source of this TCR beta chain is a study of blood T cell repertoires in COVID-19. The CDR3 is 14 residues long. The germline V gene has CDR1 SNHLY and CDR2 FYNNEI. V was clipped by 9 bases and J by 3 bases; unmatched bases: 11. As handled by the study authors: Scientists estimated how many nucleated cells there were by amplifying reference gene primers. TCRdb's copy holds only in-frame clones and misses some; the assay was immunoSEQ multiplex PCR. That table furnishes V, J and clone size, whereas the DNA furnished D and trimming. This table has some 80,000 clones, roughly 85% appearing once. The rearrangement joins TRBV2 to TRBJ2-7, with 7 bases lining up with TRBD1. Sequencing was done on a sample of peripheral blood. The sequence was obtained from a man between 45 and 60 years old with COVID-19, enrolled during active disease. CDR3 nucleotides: TGTGCCAGAAGTTCGACAGGGACCATCTACGAGCAGTACTTC. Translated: CARSSTGTIYEQYF.